A selection of T cell receptor beta chains follows, all from one sample in a study of OX40 agonist ivuxolimab in advanced cancers. This table comes from immunoSEQ multiplex PCR, and its TCRdb copy is limited to in-frame clones, with some not included. The sample includes around 95,000 clones, 93% of them seen just once. The material sequenced was CD4+ or CD8+ T cells sorted from blood, taken in a trial of the OX40 agonist ivuxolimab. These receptors were obtained from an adult with an advanced solid tumor such as melanoma, head and neck, liver or kidney cancer. The conserved cysteine and the conserved F or W are not part of the CDR3 here.

>TRBJ1-6|TRBV7-9
ASSLRDDSPLH
>TRBJ2-1|TRBV10-3
AISESRASGVGNEQF
>TRBJ1-1|TRBV6-1
ASSGRRRAEAF
>TRBJ2-3|TRBV7-9
ASSLSTDTQY
>TRBJ1-1|TRBV28
ASSSTGGNTEAF
>TRBJ2-1|TRBV19
ASRYSGRGYNEQF
>TRBJ1-4|TRBV27
ASSYGTGHSDEKLF
>TRBJ2-2|TRBV7-3
ASSSGGGGELF
>TRBJ2-7|TRBV11-2
ASSFSRGTGSYEQY
>TRBJ2-3|TRBV7-3
ASSRGLAGAWGDTQY
>TRBJ1-3|TRBV10-3
AISEQGRGNTIY
>TRBJ1-6|TRBV6-6
ASSYSSPQPLH
>TRBJ1-6|TRBV15
ATSPLH
>TRBJ1-1|TRBV29-1
SAARGGQGEAF